The 8 T cell receptor beta chains below come from one sample, sequenced in a study of T cell changes during pregnancy in multiple sclerosis. The table came from immunoSEQ multiplex PCR; TCRdb's copy has only in-frame clones and leaves some out. Counted here are 45,000 to 60,000 clones, about 93% occurring once; the ten biggest clones make up 0.55% to 0.65%. Specimen: CD4+ T cells from peripheral blood mononuclear cells, collected after pregnancy. The receptors originated from a female donor in good health, enrolled as a control in a pregnancy study.

This clone was picked up one time. This chain joins TRBV27 and TRBJ1-6; TRBD1 matches 9 bases. This CDR3 region has 13 residues. Germline V gives CDR1 MNHEY, CDR2 SMNVEV (reference sequence). After removal of 4 bases from V and 9 bases from J, the junction contained 1 base not matched to a gene. CDR3 amino acids: CASSWTGVSPLHF. CDR3 in DNA: TGTGCCAGCAGTTGGACAGGGGTTTCACCCCTCCACTTT.

The CDR3: CASSYRGGLAETDTQYF. For the CDR3, the DNA is TGTGCCAGCAGCTACCGAGGGGGACTAGCGGAGACAGATACGCAGTATTTT. V and J are TRBV7-9 and TRBJ2-3; TRBD2 matches at 11 bases. CDR1 is SEHNR, CDR2 FQNEAQ, per germline (reference sequence). J gave up 3 bases and V 4 bases, and 9 bases lay outside the gene matches. The CDR3 contains 17 residues.

The V and J genes are TRBV5-4 and TRBJ2-3; TRBD1 matches 8 bases. V gave up 4 bases and J gave up 5 bases; unmatched junction bases: 15. CDR3 size: 17 residues. From germline, CDR1 is SGHNT and CDR2 YYREEE (reference sequence). In DNA form, the CDR3 reads TGTGCCAGCAGCGGGACCATGGAGACAGGGGCAAGAGATACGCAGTATTTT. Amino acids: CASSGTMETGARDTQYF.

The genes are TRBV12-1 and TRBJ2-7; the table assigns TRBD2, which was not confirmed against the DNA. TRBV12-1 is annotated as a pseudogene. The CDR3 totals 11 residues. The CDR3 sequence is CASSSVDEQYF. In DNA, the CDR3 is TGTGCCAGCAGCTCTGTTGACGAGCAGTACTTC.

The V call is TRBV7-2, the J call TRBJ1-1; D is ambiguous. This CDR3 spans 14 amino acids. V was clipped by 5 bases and J by 2 bases, with 12 bases between them. Per germline, CDR1 SGHTA and CDR2 FQGNSA. The chain's CDR3 is CASSLNVGNTEAFF. The CDR3, as DNA: TGTGCCAGCAGCCTAAATGTCGGTAACACTGAAGCTTTCTTT.

This chain links TRBV2 with TRBJ1-5; TRBD1 matches at 11 bases. The V segment lost 6 bases and the J segment 10 bases; nucleotides outside the gene matches: 5. This CDR3 has 13 residues. Germline-derived CDR1 and CDR2 are SNHLY and FYNNEI. This CDR3 is CASRKDRGQPQHF. The CDR3 nucleotides read TGTGCCAGCAGGAAGGACAGGGGGCAACCCCAGCATTTT.

The rearrangement joins TRBV5-4 to TRBJ2-7; TRBD2 might be the D (6 bases). CDR3 size: 15 residues. Looked up from germline, CDR1 is SGHNT and CDR2 is YYREEE (reference sequence). Between the trimmed V and J ends, which lost 5 bases and 5 bases, there was a span of 20 bases. CDR3 amino acids: CASSPRTEGSDEQYF. CDR3 nucleotides: TGTGCCAGCAGTCCTCGGACGGAGGGATCGGACGAGCAGTACTTC.

The chain has TRBV7-2 and TRBJ2-5, with 8 bases lining up with TRBD2. The CDR3 runs 16 residues. The junction had 11 bases not matched to a gene; V was cut back by 5 bases and J by 3 bases. Germline-derived CDR1 and CDR2 are SGHTA and FQGNSA. The CDR3 nucleotides are TGTGCCAGCAGCCGCCGGGGGGGCGGGAGCAAAGAGACCCAGTACTTC. Protein product: CASSRRGGGSKETQYF.